This T cell receptor (beta chain) emerged from a study of T-cell memory formation after mild COVID-19. Constant-segment primers were used for 5'RACE, and the resulting TCR alpha and TCR beta cDNA libraries carried sample barcodes and UMIs. TCRdb fed the 5' RACE reads into MiXCR, producing one record per CDR3 protein. Among about 190,000 distinct CDR3 sequences listed, around 18% were seen once. Per the germline V gene, CDR1 is SGHTA and CDR2 is FQGTGA. V dropped 5 bases and J dropped 0 bases, with 15 bases sitting between them. This CDR3 contains 16 residues. Sequencing used PBMCs or a T cell subset sorted from them (not recorded which). V is TRBV7-3 and J is TRBJ2-3, with D possibly matching TRBD2 (6 bases). This TCR was sampled from an adult woman who had mild COVID-19 (a few samples of this study predate the infection). Cell type and time point are not known. This CDR3 is CASSPSGLVSTDTQYF. Written as DNA, the CDR3 is TGTGCCAGCAGCCCAAGCGGGCTAGTGAGCACAGATACGCAGTATTTT.